This is a list of T cell receptor beta chains from one sample in a study of regulatory T cells in long-lasting Graves disease. TCRdb reanalysed the multiplex PCR reads using MiXCR and keeps one entry per CDR3 protein. Found here are hundreds of thousands of distinct CDR3 sequences, roughly 14% of them singletons; the top ten hold 8% to 10%. These sequences were also reported in another study, on T cells in Graves' hyperthyroidism and ophthalmopathy.

The material sequenced was peripheral blood mononuclear cells (PBMCs), taken at new diagnosis, from a patient treated with antithyroid drugs. The receptors originated from a man aged 30 to 45 with Graves disease. CDR3s include the opening cysteine and the closing phenylalanine or tryptophan. Fields, in order: D gene, CDR3 length, V gene, CDR3 protein. A D gene is named only where the DNA matches it firmly.

D gene: NA; CDR3 length: 15; V gene: TRBV27; CDR3 protein: CASSLRGRTNEKLFF
D gene: NA; CDR3 length: 14; V gene: TRBV12-3/TRBV12-4; CDR3 protein: CASSPFRRAREQYF
D gene: NA; CDR3 length: 12; V gene: TRBV12-3/TRBV12-4; CDR3 protein: CASSRGTYEQYF
D gene: NA; CDR3 length: 13; V gene: TRBV29-1; CDR3 protein: CSVTPGTPYEQYF
D gene: TRBD2; CDR3 length: 17; V gene: TRBV20-1; CDR3 protein: CSAREGTSGRGSYEQYF
D gene: NA; CDR3 length: 14; V gene: TRBV7-9; CDR3 protein: CASSGGRPSYEQYF
D gene: NA; CDR3 length: 11; V gene: TRBV29-1; CDR3 protein: CSVEGVYGYTF
D gene: NA; CDR3 length: 15; V gene: TRBV20-1; CDR3 protein: CSAGVGGRAVHEQYF
D gene: TRBD1; CDR3 length: 15; V gene: TRBV7-8; CDR3 protein: CASSLGAGQGYGYTF
D gene: TRBD1; CDR3 length: 13; V gene: TRBV2; CDR3 protein: CASSQTGASEQYF
D gene: NA; CDR3 length: 19; V gene: TRBV5-1; CDR3 protein: CASSLGSGTLTVPNYGYTF
D gene: NA; CDR3 length: 21; V gene: TRBV6-1; CDR3 protein: CASSAKRPRPYRPEANYGYTF
D gene: NA; CDR3 length: 16; V gene: TRBV12-3/TRBV12-4; CDR3 protein: CASSLAPAGHTDTQYF
D gene: TRBD1; CDR3 length: 18; V gene: TRBV27; CDR3 protein: CASSFRSTGTGYNYGYTF
D gene: NA; CDR3 length: 16; V gene: TRBV18; CDR3 protein: CASSPRQQLGMNEQYF
D gene: TRBD1; CDR3 length: 17; V gene: TRBV7-6; CDR3 protein: CASSLGFKDRGRHEQFF
D gene: TRBD2; CDR3 length: 16; V gene: TRBV15; CDR3 protein: CATSRDGLAGTGEQYF
D gene: NA; CDR3 length: 14; V gene: TRBV3-1; CDR3 protein: CASSQDRANYGYTF